This T cell receptor beta chain was captured in a study of T cells in Graves' hyperthyroidism and ophthalmopathy. Looking at the study overall: Upon initial diagnosis and before any treatment, peripheral blood was collected.

The study included ophthalmopathy patients with Clinical Activity Score at least 3, NOSPECS grade at least 4 and duration under 3 months. This sample holds PBMCs from around 9.9 ml fresh peripheral blood. The CDR3 spans 18 residues. Trimming cost V 1 base and J 0 bases, with 16 bases left between them. Germline-derived CDR1 and CDR2 are MGHRA and YSYEKL. Template material for amplifying TCR beta CDR3 regions consisted of RNA transcripts. The TCR CDR3 was amplified in a first-round RT-PCR using the HTBI primer set. One entry per CDR3 protein, called by TCRdb with MiXCR from the multiplex PCR reads. The sample records some 570,000 distinct CDR3 sequences, approximately 15% being singletons.

Sequenced input: blood. The sequence was obtained from a woman between 18 and 29 years old with Graves' ophthalmopathy. The V call is TRBV4-1, the J call TRBJ1-5; D unresolved. The CDR3 DNA follows: TGCGCCAGCAGCCAAGGAGTCGCGCCCCAAGGTAGCAATCAGCCCCAGCATTTT. Translating it yields CASSQGVAPQGSNQPQHF.